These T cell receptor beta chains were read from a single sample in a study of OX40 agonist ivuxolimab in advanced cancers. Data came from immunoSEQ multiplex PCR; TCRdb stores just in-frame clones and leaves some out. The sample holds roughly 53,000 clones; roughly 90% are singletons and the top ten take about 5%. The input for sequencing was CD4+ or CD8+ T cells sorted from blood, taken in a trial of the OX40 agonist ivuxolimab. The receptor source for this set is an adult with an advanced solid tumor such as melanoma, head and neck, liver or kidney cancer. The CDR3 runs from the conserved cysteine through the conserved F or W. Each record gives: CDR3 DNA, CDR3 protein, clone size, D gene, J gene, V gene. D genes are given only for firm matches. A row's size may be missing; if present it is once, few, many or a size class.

DNA: TGTGCTAGTGGTTTGGTAGCACAGGGAAACGGGGAGCTGTTTTTT
CDR3: CASGLVAQGNGELFF
size: NA
D: NA
J: TRBJ2-2
V: TRBV12-5

DNA: TGTGCCAGTGCGACCGGGACAGGGAAGGGCGAGCAGTACTTC
CDR3: CASATGTGKGEQYF
size: NA
D: TRBD1
J: TRBJ2-7
V: TRBV27

DNA: TGCAGTGCTTCCCCCCCGGGTGGCTACACCTTC
CDR3: CSASPPGGYTF
size: NA
D: NA
J: TRBJ1-2
V: TRBV20-1

DNA: TGTGCCAGCAGTCGGGCTTCGGGGCCTGAAGCTTTCTTT
CDR3: CASSRASGPEAFF
size: NA
D: NA
J: TRBJ1-1
V: TRBV6-5

DNA: TGCGCCAGCAGCCAAGATTCCGAAAACACAGATACGCAGTATTTT
CDR3: CASSQDSENTDTQYF
size: NA
D: NA
J: TRBJ2-3
V: TRBV4-1

DNA: TGTGCCAGTACCCGCGGTAGCGGGAGTTACGAGCAGTACTTC
CDR3: CASTRGSGSYEQYF
size: NA
D: TRBD2
J: TRBJ2-7
V: TRBV27

DNA: TGCGCCAGCAGCTTGCAATCGAACACCGGGGAGCTGTTTTTT
CDR3: CASSLQSNTGELFF
size: NA
D: NA
J: TRBJ2-2
V: TRBV5-1

DNA: TGTGCCAGCAGTGCCCCCCACGGGACAGGGTGGGCAAATGGCTACACCTTC
CDR3: CASSAPHGTGWANGYTF
size: NA
D: TRBD1
J: TRBJ1-2
V: TRBV2

DNA: TGTGCCAGCAGTCCAAATGGTGCAGGGACAGGGGGCTACACCTTC
CDR3: CASSPNGAGTGGYTF
size: few
D: TRBD1
J: TRBJ1-2
V: TRBV27

DNA: TGTGCCAGCAGTCCCGAGGACCGGGTGGGTGGCTACACCTTC
CDR3: CASSPEDRVGGYTF
size: NA
D: NA
J: TRBJ1-2
V: TRBV28

DNA: TGTGCCAGCAGTTACTCGATGTTAGCAAGCTCCTACGAGCAGTACTTC
CDR3: CASSYSMLASSYEQYF
size: NA
D: NA
J: TRBJ2-7
V: TRBV6-5

DNA: TGTGCCAGCAGCCCCAATAATGGACAGGGGGGGAGTTATGGCTACACCTTC
CDR3: CASSPNNGQGGSYGYTF
size: few
D: TRBD1
J: TRBJ1-2
V: TRBV7-9

DNA: TGTGCCAGCAGTTCGAAGAGCTCCTACGAGCAGTACTTC
CDR3: CASSSKSSYEQYF
size: NA
D: NA
J: TRBJ2-7
V: TRBV28